This entry features one T cell receptor beta chain sequence. The sample comes from a study of blood T cell repertoires in COVID-19. Study background: PBMCs, B-cell-depleted T cells, or T cells were the source of the cDNA or gDNA that made up the material.

TCRdb's table, derived via immunoSEQ multiplex PCR, lists solely in-frame clones and lacks some. This table has about 270,000 clones, 88% appearing once. V was clipped by 5 bases and J by 7 bases; unmatched bases: 10. Germline values: CDR1 SGHNT, CDR2 YENEEA. CDR3 size: 16 residues. Living in 24 US areas, the participants were between 18 and 89 years of age. Participant-reported clinical history was the basis for cohort assignment. The specimen was PBMCs or T cells enriched from blood (not recorded which). This chain connects TRBV11-3 to TRBJ1-4; 10 nucleotides agree with TRBD1. This TCR was sampled from a woman under 40 who had recovered from COVID-19. The CDR3: CASSPTTGGGGEKLFF. Here the CDR3 DNA reads TGTGCCAGCAGCCCTACGACAGGGGGCGGTGGTGAAAAACTGTTTTTT.